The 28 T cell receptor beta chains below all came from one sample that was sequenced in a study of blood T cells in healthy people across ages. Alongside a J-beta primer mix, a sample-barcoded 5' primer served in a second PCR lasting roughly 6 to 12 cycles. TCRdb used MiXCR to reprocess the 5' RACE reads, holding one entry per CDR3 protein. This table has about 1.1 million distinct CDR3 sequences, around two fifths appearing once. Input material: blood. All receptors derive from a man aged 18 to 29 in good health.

This chain's CDR3 is CASRTDRRSYNEQYF. The CDR3 DNA follows: TGTGCCAGCAGAACCGACAGGCGCTCCTACAATGAGCAGTACTTC. This chain joins TRBV2 and TRBJ2-5, with D possibly matching TRBD1 (6 bases). Germline V gene sequence: CDR1 SNHLY, CDR2 FYNNEI. V was clipped by 6 bases and J by 11 bases, with 25 bases between them. The CDR3 contains 15 residues.

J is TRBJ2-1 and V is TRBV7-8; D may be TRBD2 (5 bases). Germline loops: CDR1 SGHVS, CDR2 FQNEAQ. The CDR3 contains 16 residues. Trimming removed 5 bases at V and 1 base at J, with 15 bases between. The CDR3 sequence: CASSHREGLSYNEQFF. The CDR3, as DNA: TGTGCCAGCAGCCACCGAGAGGGATTATCCTACAATGAGCAGTTCTTC.

The CDR3 DNA reads TGTGCCACCAGCAGAGACCACGCAGATACGCAGTATTTT. The encoded protein is CATSRDHADTQYF. The rearrangement joins TRBV15 to TRBJ2-3; D gene unclear. This CDR3 has 13 amino acids. The V gene lost 0 bases and the J gene lost 4 bases, with 5 bases spanning the gap. Per germline, CDR1 LNHNV and CDR2 YYDKDF (reference sequence).

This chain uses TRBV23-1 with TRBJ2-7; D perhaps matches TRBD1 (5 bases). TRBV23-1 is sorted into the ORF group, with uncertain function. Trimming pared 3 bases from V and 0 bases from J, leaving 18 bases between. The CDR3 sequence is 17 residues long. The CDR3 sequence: CASSQVKGQESSYEQYF. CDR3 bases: TGCGCCAGCAGTCAGGTCAAAGGACAAGAGAGCTCCTACGAGCAGTACTTC.

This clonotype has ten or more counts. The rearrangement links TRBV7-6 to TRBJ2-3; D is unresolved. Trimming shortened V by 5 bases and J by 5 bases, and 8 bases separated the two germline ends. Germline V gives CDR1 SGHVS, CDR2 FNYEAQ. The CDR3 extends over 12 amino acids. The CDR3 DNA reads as TGTGCCAGCAGCGTCAGTGTAGATACGCAGTATTTT. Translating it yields CASSVSVDTQYF.

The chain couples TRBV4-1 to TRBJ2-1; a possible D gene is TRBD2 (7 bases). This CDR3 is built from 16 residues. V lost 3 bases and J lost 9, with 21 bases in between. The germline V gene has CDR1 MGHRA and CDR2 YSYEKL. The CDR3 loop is CASSHPREGGSAEQFF. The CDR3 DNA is TGCGCCAGCAGCCACCCAAGGGAGGGGGGCTCGGCTGAGCAGTTCTTC.

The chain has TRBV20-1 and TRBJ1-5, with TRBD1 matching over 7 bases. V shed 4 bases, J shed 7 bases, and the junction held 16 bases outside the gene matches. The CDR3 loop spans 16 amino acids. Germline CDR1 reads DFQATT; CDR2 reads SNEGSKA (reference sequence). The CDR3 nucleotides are TGCAGTGCTATGGTGGACAGGTCGTCCCGGGGACAGCCCCAGCATTTT. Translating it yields CSAMVDRSSRGQPQHF.

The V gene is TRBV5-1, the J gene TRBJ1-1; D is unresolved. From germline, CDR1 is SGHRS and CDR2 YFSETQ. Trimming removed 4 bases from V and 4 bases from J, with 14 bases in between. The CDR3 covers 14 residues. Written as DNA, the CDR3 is TGCGCCAGCAGCGCATCCCGACGGGCCACTGAAGCTTTCTTT. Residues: CASSASRRATEAFF. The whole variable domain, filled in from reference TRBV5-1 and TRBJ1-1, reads KAGVTQTPRYLIKTRGQQVTLSCSPISGHRSVSWYQQTPGQGLQFLFEYFSETQRNKGNFPGRFSGRQFSNSRSEMNVSTLELGDSALYLCASSASRRATEAFFGQGTRLTVV.

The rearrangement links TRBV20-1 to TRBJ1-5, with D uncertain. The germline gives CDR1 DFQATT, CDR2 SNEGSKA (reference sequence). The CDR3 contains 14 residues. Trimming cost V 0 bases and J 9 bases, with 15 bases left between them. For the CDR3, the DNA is TGCAGTGCTAGAGATCGGGATCGCTCGGGGCCCCAGCATTTT. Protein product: CSARDRDRSGPQHF.

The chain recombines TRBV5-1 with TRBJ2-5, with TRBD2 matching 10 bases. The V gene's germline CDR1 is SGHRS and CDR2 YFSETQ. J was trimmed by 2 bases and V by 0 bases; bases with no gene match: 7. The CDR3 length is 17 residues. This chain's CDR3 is CASSLGLGLAAQETQYF. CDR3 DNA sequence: TGCGCCAGCAGCTTGGGGCTTGGACTAGCGGCACAAGAGACCCAGTACTTC.

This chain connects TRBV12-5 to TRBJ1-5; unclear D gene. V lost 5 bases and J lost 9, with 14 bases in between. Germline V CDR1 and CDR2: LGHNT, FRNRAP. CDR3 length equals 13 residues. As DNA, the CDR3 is TGTGCTAGTGGTGTGGGCCAAGGTGGGCCCCAGCATTTT. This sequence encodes CASGVGQGGPQHF.

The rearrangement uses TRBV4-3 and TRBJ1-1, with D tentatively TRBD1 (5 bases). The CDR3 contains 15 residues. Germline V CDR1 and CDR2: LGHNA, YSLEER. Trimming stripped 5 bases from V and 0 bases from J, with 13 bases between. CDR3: CASSASGQMNTEAFF. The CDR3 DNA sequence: TGCGCCAGCAGCGCCTCAGGACAAATGAACACTGAAGCTTTCTTT.

The CDR3 here is CASSPTGGPEDTQYF. The DNA for the CDR3 is TGTGCCAGCAGTCCCACAGGTGGCCCCGAAGATACGCAGTATTTT. The chain uses TRBV28 and TRBJ2-3, with a tentative D call TRBD1 (5 bases). CDR3 length equals 15 residues. The germline gives CDR1 MDHEN, CDR2 SYDVKM. Between the trimmed V and J ends, which lost 5 bases and 5 bases, there was a span of 17 bases.

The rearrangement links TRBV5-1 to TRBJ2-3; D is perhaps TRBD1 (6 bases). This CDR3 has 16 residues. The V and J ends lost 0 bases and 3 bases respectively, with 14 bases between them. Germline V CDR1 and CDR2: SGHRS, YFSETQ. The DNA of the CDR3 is TGCGCCAGCAGCTTGGAGCAGGGGTGGGGAACAGATACGCAGTATTTT. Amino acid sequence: CASSLEQGWGTDTQYF.

The CDR3 is CASSWADEQYF. The CDR3 DNA follows: TGTGCCAGCAGTTGGGCAGATGAGCAGTACTTC. V and J are TRBV6-9 and TRBJ2-7; D gene unclear. The germline V and J ends were trimmed by 4 bases and 7 bases, with 8 bases remaining between them. Looked up from germline, CDR1 is MNHGY and CDR2 is SVAAGI. The CDR3 loop spans 11 amino acids.

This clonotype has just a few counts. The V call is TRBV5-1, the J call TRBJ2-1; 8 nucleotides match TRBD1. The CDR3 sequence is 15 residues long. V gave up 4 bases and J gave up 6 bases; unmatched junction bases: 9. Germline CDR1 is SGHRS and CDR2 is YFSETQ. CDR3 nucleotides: TGCGCCAGCAGCCCCTTGGAACAGGGGGGCAATGAGCAGTTCTTC. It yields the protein CASSPLEQGGNEQFF.

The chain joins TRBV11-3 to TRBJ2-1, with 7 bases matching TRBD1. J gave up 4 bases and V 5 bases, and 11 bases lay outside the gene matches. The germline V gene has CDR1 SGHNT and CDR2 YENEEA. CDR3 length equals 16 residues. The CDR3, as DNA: TGTGCCAGCAGCCCTCGGGACAGAGGAGATTACAATGAGCAGTTCTTC. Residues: CASSPRDRGDYNEQFF.

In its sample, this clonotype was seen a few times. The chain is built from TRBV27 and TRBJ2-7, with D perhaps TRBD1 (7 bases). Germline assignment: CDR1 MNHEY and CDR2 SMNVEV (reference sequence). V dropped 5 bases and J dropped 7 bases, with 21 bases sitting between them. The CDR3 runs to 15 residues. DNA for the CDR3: TGTGCCAGCAGTCGAAGACAGGGATTGCGGGGTGAGCAGTACTTC. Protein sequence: CASSRRQGLRGEQYF.

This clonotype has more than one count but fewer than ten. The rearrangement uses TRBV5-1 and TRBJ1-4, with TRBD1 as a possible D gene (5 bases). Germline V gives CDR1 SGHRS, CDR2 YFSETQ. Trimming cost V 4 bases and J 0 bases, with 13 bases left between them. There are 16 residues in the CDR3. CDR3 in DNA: TGCGCCAGCAGCCCTGACAGCCGTGCAACTAATGAAAAACTGTTTTTT. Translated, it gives CASSPDSRATNEKLFF.

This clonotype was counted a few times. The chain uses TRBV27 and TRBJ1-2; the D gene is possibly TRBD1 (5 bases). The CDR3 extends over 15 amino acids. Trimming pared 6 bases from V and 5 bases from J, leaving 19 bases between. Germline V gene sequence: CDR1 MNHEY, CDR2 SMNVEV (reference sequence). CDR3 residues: CASRGGTPNGYGYTF. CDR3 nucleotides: TGTGCCAGCAGAGGCGGGACTCCGAACGGTTATGGCTACACCTTC.

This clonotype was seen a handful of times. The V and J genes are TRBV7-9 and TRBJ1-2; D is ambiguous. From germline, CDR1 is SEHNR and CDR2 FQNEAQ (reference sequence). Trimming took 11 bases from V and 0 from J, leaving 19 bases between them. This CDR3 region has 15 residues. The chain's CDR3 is CALLPGPPANYGYTF. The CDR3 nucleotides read TGTGCCCTCCTCCCCGGGCCACCCGCTAACTATGGCTACACCTTC.

The chain's CDR3 is CASSQVTGGLGTEAFF. The CDR3 nucleotides read TGTGCCAGCAGCCAAGTGACGGGAGGCTTGGGCACTGAAGCTTTCTTT. The rearrangement joins TRBV4-2 to TRBJ1-1, with no clear D. The V and J ends lost 1 base and 4 bases respectively, with 16 bases between them. This CDR3 spans 16 amino acids. In germline, CDR1 is LGHNA, CDR2 YNFKEQ.

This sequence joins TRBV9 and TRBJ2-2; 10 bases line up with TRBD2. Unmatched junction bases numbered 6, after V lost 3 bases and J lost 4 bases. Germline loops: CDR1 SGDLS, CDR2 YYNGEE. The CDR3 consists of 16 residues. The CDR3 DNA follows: TGTGCCAGCAGCGGCCGGGCTAGCGGGGGCACCGGGGAGCTGTTTTTT. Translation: CASSGRASGGTGELFF.

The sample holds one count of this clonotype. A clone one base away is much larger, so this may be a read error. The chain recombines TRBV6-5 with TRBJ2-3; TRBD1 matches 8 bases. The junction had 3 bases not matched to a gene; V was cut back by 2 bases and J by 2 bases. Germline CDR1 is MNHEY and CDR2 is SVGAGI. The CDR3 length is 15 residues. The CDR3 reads CASSYRTGTTDTQYF. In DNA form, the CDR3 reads TGTGCCAGCAGTTACCGGACAGGGACCACAGATACGCAGTATTTT.

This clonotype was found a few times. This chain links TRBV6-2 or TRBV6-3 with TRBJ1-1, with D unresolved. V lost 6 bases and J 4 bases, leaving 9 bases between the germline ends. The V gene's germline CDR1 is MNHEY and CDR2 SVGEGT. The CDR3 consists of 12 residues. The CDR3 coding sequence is TGTGCCAGCAGAACCGGTTTCACTGAAGCTTTCTTT. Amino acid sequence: CASRTGFTEAFF.

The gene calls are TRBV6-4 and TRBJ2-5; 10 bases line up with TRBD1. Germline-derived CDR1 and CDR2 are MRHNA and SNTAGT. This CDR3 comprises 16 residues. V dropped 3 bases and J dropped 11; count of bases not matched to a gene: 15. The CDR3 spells CASSEAGTGVIDEQYF. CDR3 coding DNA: TGTGCCAGCAGTGAAGCCGGGACAGGGGTGATAGATGAGCAGTACTTC.

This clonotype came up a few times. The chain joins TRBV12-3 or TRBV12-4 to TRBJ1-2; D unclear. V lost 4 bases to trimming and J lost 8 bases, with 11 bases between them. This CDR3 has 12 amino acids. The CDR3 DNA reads TGTGCCAGCAGTTACGGACTGGGAGGCTACACCTTC. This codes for CASSYGLGGYTF.

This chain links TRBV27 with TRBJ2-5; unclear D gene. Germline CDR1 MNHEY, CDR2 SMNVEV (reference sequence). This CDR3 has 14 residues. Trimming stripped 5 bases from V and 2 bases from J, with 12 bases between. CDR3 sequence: CASSPQSLQETQYF. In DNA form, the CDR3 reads TGTGCCAGCAGTCCCCAAAGCCTACAAGAGACCCAGTACTTC.